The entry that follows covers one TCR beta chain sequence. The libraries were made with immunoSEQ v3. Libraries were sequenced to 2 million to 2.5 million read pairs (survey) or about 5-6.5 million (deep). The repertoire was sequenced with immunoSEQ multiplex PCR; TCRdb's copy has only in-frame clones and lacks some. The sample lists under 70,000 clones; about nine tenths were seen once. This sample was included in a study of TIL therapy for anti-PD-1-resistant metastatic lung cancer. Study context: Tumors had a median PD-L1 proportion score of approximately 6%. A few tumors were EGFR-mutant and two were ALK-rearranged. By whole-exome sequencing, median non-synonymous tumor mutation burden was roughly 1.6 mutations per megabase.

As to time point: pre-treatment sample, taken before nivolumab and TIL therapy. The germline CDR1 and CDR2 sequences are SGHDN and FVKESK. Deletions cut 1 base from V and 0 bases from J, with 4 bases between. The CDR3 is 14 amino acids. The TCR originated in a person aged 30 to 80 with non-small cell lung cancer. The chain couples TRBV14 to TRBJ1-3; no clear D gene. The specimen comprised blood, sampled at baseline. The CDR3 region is CASSQVHSGNTIYF. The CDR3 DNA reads TGTGCCAGCAGCCAAGTCCACTCTGGAAACACCATATATTTT. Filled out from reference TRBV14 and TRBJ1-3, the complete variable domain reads EAGVTQFPSHSVIEKGQTVTLRCDPISGHDNLYWYRRVMGKEIKFLLHFVKESKQDESGMPNNRFLAERTGGTYSTLKVQPAELEDSGVYFCASSQVHSGNTIYFGEGSWLTVV.